These T cell receptor beta chains were read from a single sample in a study of T cell repertoires in cytomegalovirus infection. TCRdb passed the reads through MiXCR, listing each CDR3 protein once. Of some 480,000 distinct CDR3 sequences in the sample, roughly a third were seen once. Their antigens remain unidentified. This specimen consisted of cultured PBMCs, obtained from culture after CMV antigen stimulation. The receptors were sampled from a human donor in good health (CMV status not recorded). Some clones in this sample may be carry-over from other donors' samples. The CDR3 runs from the conserved cysteine through the conserved F or W. Each record gives: clone size, V gene, D gene, J gene, CDR3 protein, CDR3 DNA. The D gene is left open where the match is weak. Size values are once, few and many counts, or a class for expanded clones, and some rows have none.

>few|TRBV6-2/TRBV6-3|.|TRBJ2-3
CASKGERFQQEHTDTQYF
TGTGCCAGCAAGGGTGAGAGGTTTCAGCAGGAGCACACAGATACGCAGTATTTT
>few|TRBV11-2|TRBD2|TRBJ2-1
CASSLTASGSAYNEQFF
TGTGCCAGCAGCTTAACGGCTAGCGGGAGCGCCTACAATGAGCAGTTCTTC
>few|TRBV6-5|TRBD2|TRBJ2-7
CASSTSGNNHEQYF
TGTGCCAGCAGCACTAGCGGGAACAACCACGAGCAGTACTTC
>.|TRBV7-2|.|TRBJ1-5
CASAGESQGNQPQHF
TGTGCCAGCGCGGGGGAATCCCAGGGGAATCAGCCCCAGCATTTT
>many|TRBV7-2|.|TRBJ2-3
CASSSPYTDTQYF
TGTGCCAGCAGCTCGCCTTACACAGATACGCAGTATTTT
>.|TRBV11-3|.|TRBJ2-1
CASSPKGAGQRHEQFF
TGTGCCAGCAGCCCGAAGGGCGCGGGGCAACGGCATGAGCAGTTCTTC
>.|TRBV12-3/TRBV12-4|TRBD2|TRBJ2-1
CASSYLLAGGGHEQFF
TGTGCCAGCAGTTACCTCCTAGCGGGTGGGGGCCATGAGCAGTTCTTC
>.|TRBV7-2|.|TRBJ2-3
CASSLGPAPDTQYF
TGTGCCAGCAGCTTAGGGCCGGCCCCAGATACGCAGTATTTT
>.|TRBV7-8|TRBD2|TRBJ2-3
CASSLEVGGSSTQYF
TGTGCCAGCAGCTTAGAGGTGGGCGGGAGCTCTACGCAGTATTTT
>.|TRBV20-1|.|TRBJ2-7
CSARDPGGGGEQYF
TGCAGTGCTAGAGATCCCGGGGGAGGGGGCGAGCAGTACTTC
>.|TRBV6-2/TRBV6-3|TRBD2|TRBJ2-3
CASSLLLAGGNTDTQYF
TGTGCCAGCAGCCTCCTCCTAGCGGGAGGAAACACAGATACGCAGTATTTT
>.|TRBV28|TRBD2|TRBJ2-1
CASIAGDPDNEQFF
TGTGCCAGTATAGCGGGAGACCCCGACAATGAGCAGTTCTTC
>few|TRBV19|TRBD1|TRBJ2-2
CASSQPTGVPPGELFF
TGTGCCAGTAGCCAGCCGACAGGGGTCCCGCCCGGGGAGCTGTTTTTT
>few|TRBV4-1|.|TRBJ2-1
CASSQPGGQYNEQFF
TGTGCCAGCAGCCAACCGGGGGGACAGTACAATGAGCAGTTCTTC
>.|TRBV6-1|.|TRBJ1-1
CASSKGGLGAFF
TGTGCCAGCAGTAAAGGAGGGTTGGGAGCTTTCTTT
>many|TRBV7-8|.|TRBJ2-1
CASSQAGEQFF
TGTGCCAGCAGCCAGGCTGGTGAGCAGTTCTTC
>.|TRBV28|TRBD1|TRBJ1-5
CASSAPGGGHQPQHF
TGTGCCAGCAGTGCCCCAGGGGGGGGACATCAGCCCCAGCATTTT
>.|TRBV13|.|TRBJ2-3
CASSLGAGRGGTDTQYF
TGTGCCAGCAGCTTGGGCGCGGGGCGTGGCGGTACAGATACGCAGTATTTT
>.|TRBV20-1|TRBD2|TRBJ2-3
CSARVVAGGATDTQYF
TGCAGTGCTAGAGTGGTGGCGGGAGGGGCAACAGATACGCAGTATTTT
>.|TRBV6-2/TRBV6-3|.|TRBJ1-4
CASSYSRGKNEKLFF
TGTGCCAGCAGTTACTCGAGGGGGAAGAATGAAAAACTGTTTTTT
>few|TRBV7-9|TRBD2|TRBJ2-1
CASSPSMKRESPNEQFF
TGTGCCAGCAGCCCAAGTATGAAGCGGGAGAGCCCCAATGAGCAGTTCTTC
>.|TRBV7-2|TRBD1|TRBJ2-3
CASSRRQGGADTQYF
TGTGCCAGCAGCCGACGACAGGGGGGTGCAGATACGCAGTATTTT